This T cell receptor beta chain was identified in a study of CD8 T cells in ankylosing spondylitis. Study-wide results and limits: Within ankylosing spondylitis blood, a TCR beta motif made up of under 10 highly homologous variants appeared to be characteristic.

One entry per CDR3 protein, called by TCRdb with MiXCR from the 5' RACE reads. The sample holds more than 200,000 distinct CDR3 sequences, 20% to 30% seen once. On this clonotype itself: Antigen specificity is unknown.

The CDR3 has 14 residues. The germline V gene has CDR1 MNHNS and CDR2 SASEGT. Trimming took off 10 bases at V and 6 bases at J, with 21 bases between the two ends. The sequencing sample was made of blood, either unsorted or a sorted T cell fraction (not recorded which). The chain couples TRBV6-1 to TRBJ2-5, with D possibly being TRBD1 (6 bases). The receptor's source is a male donor with ankylosing spondylitis or in good health (not recorded which). CDR3 loop: CATHRVTGDKTQYF. The DNA for the CDR3 is TGTGCCACCCACCGGGTGACAGGAGATAAGACCCAGTACTTC.